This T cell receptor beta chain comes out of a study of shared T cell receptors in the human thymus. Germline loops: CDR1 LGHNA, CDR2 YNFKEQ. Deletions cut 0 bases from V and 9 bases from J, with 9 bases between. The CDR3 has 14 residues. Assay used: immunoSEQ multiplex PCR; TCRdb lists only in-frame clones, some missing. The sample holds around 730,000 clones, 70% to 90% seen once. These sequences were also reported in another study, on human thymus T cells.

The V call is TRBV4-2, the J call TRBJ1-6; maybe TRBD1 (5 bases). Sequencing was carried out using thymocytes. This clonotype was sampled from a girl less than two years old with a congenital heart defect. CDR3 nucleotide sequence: TGTGCCAGCAGCCAAGATGGGGGGTTTTCACCCCTCCACTTT. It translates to CASSQDGGFSPLHF.